The 10 T cell receptor beta chains listed next were all sequenced from one sample in a study of T cell repertoires in cytomegalovirus infection. MiXCR, run by TCRdb on the reads, gives a single entry per CDR3 protein. The sample holds roughly 100,000 distinct CDR3 sequences, 16% seen once. Specimen: PBMCs. All receptors derive from a human donor in good health (CMV status not recorded). Some clones in this sample may be carry-over from other donors' samples.

J is TRBJ1-2 and V is TRBV7-2; TRBD1 is a possible D gene (5 bases). V lost 1 base to trimming and J lost 5 bases, with 17 bases between them. This CDR3 region has 16 residues. The germline V gene has CDR1 SGHTA and CDR2 FQGNSA. CDR3 in DNA: TGTGCCAGCAGCTTAGGGCCCGCCGGGACTAGGTATGGCTACACCTTC. Translating it yields CASSLGPAGTRYGYTF.

This clonotype has a handful of counts. The rearrangement joins TRBV20-1 to TRBJ2-7; perhaps TRBD2 as D (5 bases). The V and J ends lost 4 bases and 3 bases respectively, with 10 bases between them. The CDR3 has 12 residues. Germline lookup yields CDR1 DFQATT and CDR2 SNEGSKA (reference sequence). CDR3 coding DNA: TGCAGTGCTAAGACACTAGACTACGAGCAGTACTTC. It encodes CSAKTLDYEQYF.

In its sample, this clonotype was seen many times. The genes are TRBV5-5 and TRBJ2-5; TRBD1 matches 7 bases. This CDR3 spans 15 amino acids. Germline CDR1 and CDR2: SGHKS and YYEKEE (reference sequence). V trimming: 1 base; J trimming: 2 bases; junction bases outside the gene matches: 5. This chain's CDR3 is CASSLRQGLQETQYF. In DNA form, the CDR3 reads TGTGCCAGCAGCTTGAGACAGGGTCTACAAGAGACCCAGTACTTC.

Many counts were recorded for this clonotype. The chain uses TRBV7-2 and TRBJ1-3, with 8 bases fitting TRBD1. This CDR3 comprises 19 residues. Per the germline V gene, CDR1 is SGHTA and CDR2 is FQGNSA. V lost 5 bases to trimming and J lost 2 bases; unmatched junction nucleotides: 17. This CDR3 is CASSRLVRGTGIAGNTIYF. As DNA, the CDR3 is TGTGCCAGCAGCCGATTAGTTAGGGGGACAGGTATTGCTGGAAACACCATATATTTT.

The chain links TRBV20-1 to TRBJ2-4; TRBD2 agrees at 11 bases. CDR3 length: 18 residues. Looked up from germline, CDR1 is DFQATT and CDR2 is SNEGSKA (reference sequence). The V gene end was trimmed by 3 bases and the J gene end by 1 base; junction bases not matched to a gene: 11. The CDR3 DNA is TGCAGTGCTAGTTTAGGTAGCGGGGGGGCCGTGGCCAAAAACATTCAGTACTTC. Translating gives CSASLGSGGAVAKNIQYF.

This clonotype was picked up many times. V is TRBV7-2 and J is TRBJ2-6; D possibly uses TRBD1 or TRBD2 (5 bases each). There are 18 residues in the CDR3. The germline V and J ends were trimmed by 2 bases and 2 bases, with 16 bases remaining between them. Germline CDR1 and CDR2: SGHTA and FQGNSA. The CDR3 nucleotides read TGTGCCAGCAGCTTACCGGGACCGGCGGACCCTGGGGCCAACGTCCTGACTTTC. It yields the protein CASSLPGPADPGANVLTF.

This clonotype was counted ten times or more. CDR3: CASSLVEGGYGYTF. DNA for the CDR3: TGTGCCAGCAGCTTAGTAGAAGGGGGCTATGGCTACACCTTC. V gene TRBV7-2 combines with J gene TRBJ1-2, with D possibly TRBD1 on 6 matching bases. The CDR3 is 14 amino acids. V lost 1 base and J lost 4, with 10 bases in between. Germline V gene lookup returns CDR1 SGHTA and CDR2 FQGNSA.

The chain uses TRBV11-2 and TRBJ2-7, with 13 bases aligning to TRBD2. Germline assignment: CDR1 SGHAT and CDR2 FQNNGV. This CDR3 has 16 residues. After removal of 2 bases from V and 2 bases from J, the junction contained 3 bases not matched to a gene. The CDR3 protein is CASSLPGLAGAYEQYF. The CDR3 DNA follows: TGTGCCAGCAGCTTACCCGGACTAGCGGGAGCCTACGAGCAGTACTTC.

In its sample, this clonotype was seen a few times. This may arise from a read error, as a much more abundant clone is one base away. V and J are TRBV7-9 and TRBJ2-7; 8 bases are a match to TRBD2. The trim removed 3 bases at V and 2 bases at J, leaving 12 bases unmatched. This CDR3 comprises 17 residues. CDR1 is SEHNR, CDR2 FQNEAQ, per germline (reference sequence). The CDR3 DNA follows: TGTGCCAGCAGCTTGGCTACGGGGGGGACTACCCCCTACGAGCAGTACTTC. It yields the protein CASSLATGGTTPYEQYF.

This clonotype is medium-sized within its sample. The V gene is TRBV12-3 or TRBV12-4, the J gene TRBJ2-7, with 7 bases that match TRBD1. V was clipped by 8 bases and J by 0 bases; unmatched bases: 4. This CDR3 has 13 amino acids. The CDR3 reads CASARDSSYEQYF. The CDR3 DNA reads as TGTGCCAGCGCCCGGGACAGCTCCTACGAGCAGTACTTC.